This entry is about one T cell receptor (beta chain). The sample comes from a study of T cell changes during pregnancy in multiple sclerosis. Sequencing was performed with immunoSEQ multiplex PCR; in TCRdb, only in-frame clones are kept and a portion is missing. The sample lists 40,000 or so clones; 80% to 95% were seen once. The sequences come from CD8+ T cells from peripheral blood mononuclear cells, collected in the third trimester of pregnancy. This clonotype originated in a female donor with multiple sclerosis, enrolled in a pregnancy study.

The CDR3 nucleotides are TGTGCCAGCAGTACGACTAGCGGGAGCCCAAATGAGCAGTTCTTC. Translation gives CASSTTSGSPNEQFF. The chain carries TRBV6-1 and TRBJ2-1; the match to TRBD2 covers 12 bases. CDR3 length equals 15 residues. Germline CDR1 MNHNS, CDR2 SASEGT. V shed 5 bases, J shed 7 bases, and the junction held 6 bases outside the gene matches.